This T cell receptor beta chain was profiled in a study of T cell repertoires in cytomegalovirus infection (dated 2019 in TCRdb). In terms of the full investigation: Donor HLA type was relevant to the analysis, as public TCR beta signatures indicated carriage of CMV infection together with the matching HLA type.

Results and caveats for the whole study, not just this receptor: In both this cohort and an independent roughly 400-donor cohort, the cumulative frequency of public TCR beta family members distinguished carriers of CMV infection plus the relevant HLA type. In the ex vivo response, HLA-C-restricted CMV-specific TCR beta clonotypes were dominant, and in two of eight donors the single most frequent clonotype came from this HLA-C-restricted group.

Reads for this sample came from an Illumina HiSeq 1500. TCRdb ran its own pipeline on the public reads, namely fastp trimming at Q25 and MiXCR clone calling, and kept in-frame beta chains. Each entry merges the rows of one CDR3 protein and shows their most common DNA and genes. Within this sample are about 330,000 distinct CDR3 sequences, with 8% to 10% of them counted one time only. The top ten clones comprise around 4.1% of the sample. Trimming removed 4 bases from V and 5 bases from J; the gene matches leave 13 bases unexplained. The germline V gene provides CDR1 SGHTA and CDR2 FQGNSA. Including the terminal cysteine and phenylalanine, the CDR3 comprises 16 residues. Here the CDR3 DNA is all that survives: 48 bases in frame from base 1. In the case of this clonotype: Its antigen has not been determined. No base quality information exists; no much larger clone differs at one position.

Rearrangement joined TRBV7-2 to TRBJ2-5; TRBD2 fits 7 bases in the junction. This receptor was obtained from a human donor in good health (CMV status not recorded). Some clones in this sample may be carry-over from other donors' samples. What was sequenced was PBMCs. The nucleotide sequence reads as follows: TGTGCCAGCAGCTCACCCTCGCGGGAGTCGAGGGAGACCCAGTACTTC. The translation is CASSSPSRESRETQYF. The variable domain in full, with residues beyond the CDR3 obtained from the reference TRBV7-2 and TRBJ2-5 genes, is GAGVSQSPSNKVTEKGKDVELRCDPISGHTALYWYRQSLGQGLEFLIYFQGNSAPDKSGLPSDRFSAERTGGSVSTLTIQRTQQEDSAVYLCASSSPSRESRETQYFGPGTRLLVL.